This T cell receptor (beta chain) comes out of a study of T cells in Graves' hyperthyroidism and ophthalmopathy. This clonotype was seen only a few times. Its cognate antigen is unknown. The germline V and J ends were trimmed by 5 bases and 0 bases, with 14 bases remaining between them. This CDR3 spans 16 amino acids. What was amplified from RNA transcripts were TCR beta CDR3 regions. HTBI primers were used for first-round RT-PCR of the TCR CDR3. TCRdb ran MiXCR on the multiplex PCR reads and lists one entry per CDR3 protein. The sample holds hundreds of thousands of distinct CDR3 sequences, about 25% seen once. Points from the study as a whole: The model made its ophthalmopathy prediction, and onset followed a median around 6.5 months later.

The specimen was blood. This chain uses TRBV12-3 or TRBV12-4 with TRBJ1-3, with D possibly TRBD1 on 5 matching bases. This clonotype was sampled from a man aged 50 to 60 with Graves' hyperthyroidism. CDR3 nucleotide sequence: TGTGCCAGCAGTACAAGACAGTTCTTCTCTGGAAACACCATATATTTT. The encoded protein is CASSTRQFFSGNTIYF.